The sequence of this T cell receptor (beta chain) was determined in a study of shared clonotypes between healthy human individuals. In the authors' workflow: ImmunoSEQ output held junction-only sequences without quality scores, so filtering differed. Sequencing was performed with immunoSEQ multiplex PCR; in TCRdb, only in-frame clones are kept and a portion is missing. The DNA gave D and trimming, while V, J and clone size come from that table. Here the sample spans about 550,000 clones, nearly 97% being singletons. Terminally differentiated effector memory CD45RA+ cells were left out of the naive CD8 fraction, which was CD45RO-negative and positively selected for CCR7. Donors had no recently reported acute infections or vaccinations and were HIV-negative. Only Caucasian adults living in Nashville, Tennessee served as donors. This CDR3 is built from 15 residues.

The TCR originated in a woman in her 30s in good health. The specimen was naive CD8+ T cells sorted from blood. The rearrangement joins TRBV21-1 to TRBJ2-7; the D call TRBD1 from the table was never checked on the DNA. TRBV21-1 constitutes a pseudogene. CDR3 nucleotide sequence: TGTGCCAGCAGCAAATCTAGGGGGCCTTCCTACGAGCAGTACTTC. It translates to CASSKSRGPSYEQYF.